The source of this T cell receptor (beta chain) is a study of identical twins. This clonotype has a count of ten or more. What it recognizes is unknown. Findings and limits, study-wide: Fewer insertions characterized abundant cord blood beta clonotypes, whereas memory repertoires showed none.

TCRdb itself ran the 5' RACE reads through MiXCR, one entry per CDR3 protein. The data show 1,800,000 or so distinct CDR3 sequences, 32% seen once. This clonotype was sampled from a newborn girl in good health. The sequenced sample was cord blood.

CDR3 bases: TGTGCCAGCAGTCCCGAGGGCTTCCACAATGAGCAGTTCTTC. Translated: CASSPEGFHNEQFF. The chain uses TRBV12-3 or TRBV12-4 and TRBJ2-1, with D perhaps TRBD2 (5 bases). This CDR3 comprises 14 residues. With 5 bases removed from V and 5 bases from J, the gap between germline ends came to 13 bases.